A single sample gave rise to the 31 T cell receptor beta chains below, sequenced in a study of regulatory and conventional T cells in RAG deficiency. Conventional CD4+ T cells were sorted from blood as CD25-low CD127-high cells. The repertoire was sequenced with immunoSEQ multiplex PCR; TCRdb's copy has only in-frame clones and lacks some. This table has under 45,000 clones, 76% appearing once. The data also belong to a second study, concerning regulatory T cells. This second report adds: The PCR used 52 TRBV and 13 TRBJ primers.

The sample taken for sequencing was CD4+ effector T cells sorted from blood. The source of these receptors is a human donor in good health.

J is TRBJ1-5 and V is TRBV30; perhaps TRBD1 as D (6 bases). Germline CDR1 reads GTSNPN; CDR2 reads SVGIG (reference sequence). The CDR3 contains 15 residues. Trimming stripped 3 bases from V and 0 bases from J, with 12 bases between. This CDR3 reads CAWSEGTLSNQPQHF. For the CDR3, the DNA is TGTGCCTGGAGCGAAGGGACACTTAGCAATCAGCCCCAGCATTTT. Filled out from reference TRBV30 and TRBJ1-5, the complete variable domain reads SQTIHQWPATLVQPVGSPLSLECTVEGTSNPNLYWYRQAAGRGLQLLFYSVGIGQISSEVPQNLSASRPQDRQFILSSKKLLLSDSGFYLCAWSEGTLSNQPQHFGDGTRLSIL.

V is TRBV2 and J is TRBJ2-2; D is ambiguous. This CDR3 comprises 13 residues. Germline CDR1 reads SNHLY; CDR2 reads FYNNEI. Trimming left V 0 bases short and J 5 bases short, with 4 bases between. The CDR3 DNA follows: TGTGCCAGCAGTGAAGCCAGAACCGGGGAGCTGTTTTTT. It codes for CASSEARTGELFF.

This chain uses TRBV6-5 with TRBJ2-5, with TRBD1 matching over 8 bases. The CDR3 runs to 15 residues. V was clipped by 1 base and J by 1 base; unmatched bases: 2. Per germline, CDR1 MNHEY and CDR2 SVGAGI. CDR3 sequence (DNA): TGTGCCAGCAGTTACTTAGGACAGGGCCAAGAGACCCAGTACTTC. Translating gives CASSYLGQGQETQYF.

The rearrangement uses TRBV4-2 and TRBJ2-3; 16 positions agree with TRBD2. The CDR3 consists of 19 residues. The germline gives CDR1 LGHNA, CDR2 YNFKEQ. The trim removed 3 bases at V and 3 bases at J, leaving 9 bases unmatched. The CDR3 sequence is CASSQRGLAGGKKTDTQYF. In DNA form, the CDR3 reads TGTGCCAGCAGCCAGAGGGGACTAGCGGGGGGGAAAAAGACAGATACGCAGTATTTT.

The chain links TRBV6-5 to TRBJ2-7; D perhaps matches TRBD2 (7 bases). V shed 6 bases and J shed 4 bases, with 16 bases lying between them. There are 14 residues in the CDR3. Germline values: CDR1 MNHEY, CDR2 SVGAGI. The CDR3 protein is CASSQGRVAYEQYF. The DNA of the CDR3 is TGTGCCAGCAGCCAGGGGAGGGTGGCGTACGAGCAGTACTTC.

The chain couples TRBV5-4 to TRBJ2-5; 7 bases fit TRBD1. J gave up 5 bases and V 4 bases, and 5 bases lay outside the gene matches. This CDR3 contains 13 residues. Germline V CDR1 and CDR2: SGHNT, YYREEE (reference sequence). CDR3 DNA: TGTGCCAGCAGCGTTGACAGGGATGAGACCCAGTACTTC. Translating gives CASSVDRDETQYF. Supplemented by reference TRBV5-4 and TRBJ2-5, the full variable domain reads ETGVTQSPTHLIKTRGQQVTLRCSSQSGHNTVSWYQQALGQGPQFIFQYYREEENGRGNFPPRFSGLQFPNYSSELNVNALELDDSALYLCASSVDRDETQYFGPGTRLLVL.

The chain links TRBV12-2 to TRBJ2-5; no check of the table's D call, TRBD1, against the DNA was made. TRBV12-2 is a recognized pseudogene. The CDR3 length is 17 residues. The CDR3 sequence: CASRSRGTEPYQETQYF. CDR3 coding DNA: TGTGCAAGTCGCTCCCGAGGGACAGAGCCGTACCAAGAGACCCAGTACTTC.

The DNA of the CDR3 is TGTGCCAGCAGTGATCTAGGTCAGCCCCAGCATTTT. As protein: CASSDLGQPQHF. V gene TRBV6-1 combines with J gene TRBJ1-5; D uncertain. The CDR3 is 12 residues long. Trimming pared 3 bases from V and 6 bases from J, leaving 6 bases between. From germline, CDR1 is MNHNS and CDR2 SASEGT.

V gene TRBV6-5 combines with J gene TRBJ1-2, with 7 bases fitting TRBD1. The germline gives CDR1 MNHEY, CDR2 SVGAGI. J gave up 4 bases and V 2 bases, and 7 bases lay outside the gene matches. This CDR3 region has 15 residues. The CDR3 bases are TGTGCCAGCAGTTACGACATAGGACAGGCCTATGGCTACACCTTC. This encodes CASSYDIGQAYGYTF.

In DNA form, the CDR3 reads TGTGCCAGCAGCTTGGACAGGGGAGTCTCTGGGGCCAACGTCCTGACTTTC. Its protein product is CASSLDRGVSGANVLTF. The V gene is TRBV11-2, the J gene TRBJ2-6; 9 positions match TRBD1. With V trimmed by 3 bases and J by 0 bases, 3 bases remained unmatched. The CDR3 has 17 amino acids. From germline, CDR1 is SGHAT and CDR2 FQNNGV.

The V call is TRBV5-5, the J call TRBJ2-5; 13 positions agree with TRBD2. V lost 3 bases and J lost 5; bases outside the gene matches: 10. From germline, CDR1 is SGHKS and CDR2 YYEKEE (reference sequence). The CDR3 has 17 amino acids. DNA for the CDR3: TGTGCCAGCAGCTGGCTGTGGACTAGCGGGGGCAGGGAGACCCAGTACTTC. Amino acids: CASSWLWTSGGRETQYF.

This clone has just one count. The chain links TRBV15 to TRBJ2-5; possibly TRBD2 for D (5 bases). CDR3 size: 17 residues. Germline CDR1 is LNHNV and CDR2 is YYDKDF (reference sequence). V was pared by 0 bases and J by 5 bases, with 19 bases between. Written as DNA, the CDR3 is TGTGCCACCAGCAGAGATCCCCCCGTCCGGGGAACGGAGACCCAGTACTTC. Protein sequence: CATSRDPPVRGTETQYF.

The chain employs TRBV7-9 and TRBJ2-5, with D unresolved. The V end was cut by 1 base, the J end by 8 bases, with 14 bases between. Germline loops: CDR1 SEHNR, CDR2 FQNEAQ (reference sequence). This CDR3 spans 14 amino acids. The CDR3 DNA reads TGTGCCAGCAGCTTAGAAGTGCTCCGTACAACCCAGTACTTC. Translated: CASSLEVLRTTQYF.

This clone was detected only a few times. The chain couples TRBV11-2 to TRBJ1-1; the D gene is possibly TRBD1 (5 bases). Trimming left V 2 bases short and J 4 bases short, with 17 bases between. There are 16 residues in the CDR3. Germline CDR1 SGHAT, CDR2 FQNNGV. Here the CDR3 DNA reads TGTGCCAGCAGCTTAAAACTGGGGCAGGGCAGCACTGAAGCTTTCTTT. This encodes CASSLKLGQGSTEAFF.

The V and J genes are TRBV30 and TRBJ1-2; 7 positions match TRBD1. The CDR3 spans 14 residues. CDR1 is GTSNPN, CDR2 SVGIG, per germline (reference sequence). V was clipped by 4 bases and J by 2 bases; unmatched bases: 7. The CDR3 region has the DNA TGTGCCTGGAAAGAGACAGGGACGAACTATGGCTACACCTTC. Residues: CAWKETGTNYGYTF.

This clone was observed a handful of times. The V gene is TRBV4-1, the J gene TRBJ1-2; D possibly corresponds to TRBD1 (5 bases). Germline-derived CDR1 and CDR2 are MGHRA and YSYEKL. The CDR3 contains 13 residues. The V end was cut by 3 bases, the J end by 7 bases, with 12 bases between. The CDR3, as DNA: TGCGCCAGCAGCCAGTCCGACAGCAGTGGCTACACCTTC. Translation gives CASSQSDSSGYTF.

The V and J genes are TRBV27 and TRBJ2-5; 8 bases line up with TRBD1. This CDR3 spans 13 amino acids. The germline V gene encodes CDR1 MNHEY and CDR2 SMNVEV (reference sequence). J gave up 1 base and V 6 bases, and 1 base lay outside the gene matches. CDR3 sequence reads: CASRGQGQETQYF. The CDR3 DNA reads TGTGCCAGCAGAGGACAGGGCCAAGAGACCCAGTACTTC.

The chain carries TRBV6-5 and TRBJ2-7, with 8 bases that match TRBD1. The germline V gene encodes CDR1 MNHEY and CDR2 SVGAGI. This CDR3 region has 14 residues. After removal of 5 bases from V and 2 bases from J, the junction contained 5 bases not matched to a gene. In DNA form, the CDR3 reads TGTGCCAGCAGTCCCGCGGGACAGGCCTACGAGCAGTACTTC. It yields the protein CASSPAGQAYEQYF.

This clone was observed once. The chain has TRBV28 and TRBJ2-7; D assignment may be TRBD1 or TRBD2 (5 bases each). With 5 bases removed from V and 10 bases from J, the gap between germline ends came to 15 bases. From germline, CDR1 is MDHEN and CDR2 SYDVKM. The CDR3 loop spans 12 amino acids. The CDR3 here is CASSEGRGGQYF. The CDR3 region has the DNA TGTGCCAGCAGTGAGGGACGGGGCGGCCAGTACTTC.

The J gene is TRBJ1-2, the V gene TRBV5-4, with 7 positions matching TRBD1. V lost 4 bases and J lost 6; bases outside the gene matches: 12. Germline CDR1 and CDR2: SGHNT and YYREEE (reference sequence). The CDR3 is 15 amino acids. This CDR3 is CASSREQTGSHGYTF. The CDR3 region has the DNA TGTGCCAGCAGCCGAGAACAGACAGGGAGCCATGGCTACACCTTC.

The chain links TRBV25-1 to TRBJ2-7; D remains ambiguous. The CDR3 has 12 residues. The ends were cut back, 3 bases at V and 1 base at J, with 4 bases in the middle. Germline values: CDR1 MGHDK, CDR2 SYGVNS. The CDR3 here is CASSESSYEQYF. Written as DNA, the CDR3 is TGTGCCAGCAGTGAGTCGTCCTACGAGCAGTACTTC.

The chain joins TRBV5-1 to TRBJ1-1, with 7 bases matching TRBD1. V was pared by 1 base and J by 3 bases, with 6 bases of the junction left unmatched. The CDR3 totals 15 residues. Germline lookup yields CDR1 SGHRS and CDR2 YFSETQ. CDR3 protein: CASSLYPGGDTEAFF. The CDR3 nucleotides read TGCGCCAGCAGCTTGTATCCAGGGGGGGACACTGAAGCTTTCTTT.

The chain recombines TRBV7-9 with TRBJ1-1; the D is unclear. CDR1 and CDR2 from the germline V gene are SEHNR and FQNEAQ (reference sequence). The CDR3 totals 11 residues. V was pared by 3 bases and J by 6 bases, with 5 bases between. This CDR3 reads CASSFAPEAFF. In DNA, the CDR3 is TGTGCCAGCAGCTTCGCCCCTGAAGCTTTCTTT.

This chain joins TRBV6-5 and TRBJ2-3; D is undetermined. The germline V and J ends were trimmed by 2 bases and 9 bases, with 15 bases remaining between them. There are 14 residues in the CDR3. Germline V gene lookup returns CDR1 MNHEY and CDR2 SVGAGI. The CDR3 DNA reads TGTGCCAGCAGTTACAGCACGTTCACCCAAACGCAGTATTTT. Translation gives CASSYSTFTQTQYF.

This clone was recorded a few times. This chain links TRBV10-2 with TRBJ2-1; 11 bases align to TRBD1. The CDR3 loop spans 15 amino acids. Germline V CDR1 and CDR2: WSHSY, SAAADI. V was pared by 4 bases and J by 9 bases, with 8 bases of the junction left unmatched. The CDR3 region is CASSAGTGGGSEQFF. The CDR3 DNA follows: TGCGCCAGCAGTGCGGGGACAGGGGGTGGGAGTGAGCAGTTCTTC.

This chain links TRBV4-1 with TRBJ2-7; 7 nucleotides match TRBD2. The CDR3 is made up of 13 amino acids. CDR1 and CDR2 (germline): MGHRA, YSYEKL. Losses at the gene ends were 4 bases for V and 4 bases for J; bases not matched to a gene: 4. CDR3: CASSPREAYEQYF. The DNA for the CDR3 is TGCGCCAGCAGCCCCCGGGAGGCTTACGAGCAGTACTTC.

The chain recombines TRBV5-1 with TRBJ1-3; D not certain. The CDR3 has 13 residues. CDR1 is SGHRS and CDR2 is YFSETQ in the germline V gene. Trimming removed 1 base at V and 0 bases at J, with 2 bases between. CDR3 DNA: TGCGCCAGCAGCTTGCTCTCTGGAAACACCATATATTTT. Its protein product is CASSLLSGNTIYF.

The CDR3 sequence: CASSRGVPPDTQYF. The CDR3 nucleotides are TGTGCCAGCAGCAGGGGGGTGCCGCCCGATACGCAGTATTTT. The chain combines TRBV5-4 with TRBJ2-3; D is possibly TRBD1 or TRBD2 (6 bases each). Germline values: CDR1 SGHNT, CDR2 YYREEE (reference sequence). This CDR3 is 14 amino acids long. The V gene lost 4 bases and the J gene lost 6 bases, with 15 bases spanning the gap.

The CDR3 loop reads CASSPGGNGITEAFF. In DNA form, the CDR3 reads TGTGCCAGCTCACCAGGTGGCAACGGAATCACTGAAGCTTTCTTT. The chain employs TRBV18 and TRBJ1-1; D not certain. Trimming removed 2 bases from V and 4 bases from J, with 14 bases in between. Germline CDR1 and CDR2: KGHSH and LQKENI. The CDR3 contains 15 residues.

The sample holds a few counts of this clone. The V gene is TRBV13, the J gene TRBJ1-5; the D is unclear. Between the trimmed V and J ends, which lost 0 bases and 2 bases, there was a span of 8 bases. Looked up from germline, CDR1 is PRHDT and CDR2 is FYEKMQ (reference sequence). The length of the CDR3 is 15 residues. The CDR3 DNA sequence: TGTGCCAGCAGCTTAGGCCCTTGGGGCAATCAGCCCCAGCATTTT. As protein: CASSLGPWGNQPQHF.

The chain is built from TRBV9 and TRBJ1-1; possibly TRBD1 for D (5 bases). The CDR3 runs to 13 residues. V lost 3 bases and J lost 1, with 7 bases in between. Per the germline V gene, CDR1 is SGDLS and CDR2 is YYNGEE. The CDR3 DNA follows: TGTGCCAGCAGCGCTCAGGGGAACACTGAAGCTTTCTTT. Residues: CASSAQGNTEAFF.